This TCR beta chain derives from a study of T cell responses to AZD1222 COVID-19 vaccine listed by TCRdb under 2021. Broadly, across the study: TCR sequencing was performed for over 230 trial participants, of whom roughly 200 were given two doses of AZD1222 and approximately 26 were given two doses of MenACWY control vaccine. Enrollment into the trials was organized by age into subgroups of 18-55, 56-69 and 70-plus years, and those subgroups contained about 160, 30 and 59 TCR-sequenced participants, respectively.

Results the study describes overall, beyond this receptor: CD4 TCRs associated with the vaccine covered the entire spike protein, and the dominant responses were in regions 160-218 and 743-854. Because no day 14 peak-response samples were available, the repertoires could be characterized only after the peak T cell response. In the small 56-69-year group, the increase in depth fell short of significance, most likely because of low power. Conclusions about previously exposed vaccinees are limited because only six or seven AZD1222 recipients were SARS-CoV-2 seropositive at baseline. Participants were mostly white British and included more females than males, and it was suggested by the authors that clonal diversity may have been underestimated. Spike-specific TCR breadth and depth rose significantly after two AZD1222 doses compared with day 0 and with MenACWY recipients. Epitopes outside the regions mutated in the B.1.351 and B.1.1.7 variants were reportedly recognized by nearly half of the unique spike-specific TCRs.

The CDR3 regions of human TCRbeta chains were analyzed by immunosequencing. The study's own analysis went as follows. TCRs in the repertoires were matched against a reference library of SARS-CoV-2-specific TCRs that had been generated with the MIRA antigen-specificity platform. Breadth meant the fraction of unique TCRs that were SARS-CoV-2-associated, whereas depth meant the fraction of total T cells that were SARS-CoV-2-associated. Using the MIRA data, every spike-specific TCR was mapped to the spike region that the TCR reacted to and assigned to either a CD4 or a CD8 class. Log10-transformed breadth and depth values were compared by one-way ANOVA with Sidak's multiple comparisons tests. TCRdb re-hosts the immuneACCESS table, in-frame sequences only. Its copies lack some clones; in the studies checked, an unresolved V gene accounts for under half of them, and the cause for the rest is not known. That table is the source of V, J and clone size, and D and trimming were worked out from the DNA. The sample has about 150,000 clones on record, about 86% of them singletons. More than 5.5% of the sample is held by the ten biggest clonotypes.

This specimen's time point label, interpreted: baseline before first vaccination. The treatment or condition label of this sample denotes: meningococcal conjugate vaccine given as trial control. The vaccinee samples were drawn from two UK trials, COV001 and COV002, one of which was a single-blind randomized controlled phase 2/3 trial testing AZD1222 (ChAdOx1 nCoV-19) in healthy adults. For TCRbeta chain sequencing, PBMC samples from trial participants were taken at day 0 and at day 28 after the second dose. A remark on this clone: The target of this receptor is not known. No base qualities exist here, and no much larger clone lies one base off it.

This material consisted of peripheral blood, taken on day 0 of MenACWY control vaccination. This receptor was identified in an adult in good health.

The CDR3 in this case is CASSYTGSNEKLFF. The nucleotide sequence is TGTGCCAGCAGTTACACGGGCAGTAATGAAAAACTGTTTTTT. This chain joins TRBV6-5 to TRBJ1-4; the D gene lacks a confident call. For CDR1 and CDR2, the germline V gene lists MNHEY and SVGAGI. V is cut by 2 bases and J by 4 bases, and the space between the germline ends is 8 bases. CDR3 length: 14 amino acids, cysteine to phenylalanine. Just the 42-base CDR3 DNA is kept, in frame starting at base 1.